This T cell receptor beta chain was documented in a study of cytomegalovirus exposure and HLA in healthy donors. Whole-study context: Unique TCRs numbering about 85 million, obtained from HLA-typed donors, made up an early data release.

The study, taken as a whole, reports: Prior analysis indicated that the majority of TCR beta V segments exhibited productivity approximately 90% or approximately 30% of the time.

PCR used 60 Vbeta primers and 13 Jbeta primers. TCRdb keeps only in-frame clones here, not all; method: immunoSEQ multiplex PCR. This sample contains more than 95,000 clones. Germline V gene lookup returns CDR1 MNHEY and CDR2 SMNVEV (reference sequence). Trimming stripped 3 bases from V and 0 bases from J, with 12 bases between. The CDR3 has 16 residues. In the case of this clone: Its antigen is unknown.

This sequence originates from a man in his thirties or forties in good health and CMV-seronegative. What was sequenced was PBMCs. This chain links TRBV27 with TRBJ2-1; D gene unclear. The CDR3 region has the DNA TGTGCCAGCAGTTTTTCTGGGCCCAGCTCCTACAATGAGCAGTTCTTC. Amino acids: CASSFSGPSSYNEQFF.